The 19 T cell receptor beta chains below were found in one sample sequenced in a study of early T cells in non-severe SARS-CoV-2 infection. One entry per CDR3 protein results from TCRdb running MiXCR on the 5' RACE reads. The sample holds approximately 69,000 distinct CDR3 sequences, roughly 10% seen once. The sample was whole blood. Receptors were obtained from an adult who was a healthcare worker with PCR-confirmed SARS-CoV-2 infection or an uninfected control (not recorded which).

In its sample, this clonotype was seen many times. The J gene is TRBJ2-1, the V gene TRBV29-1; D is unresolved. Germline loops: CDR1 SQVTM, CDR2 ANQGSEA. The CDR3 extends over 10 amino acids. Trimming removed 6 bases from V and 7 bases from J, with 7 bases in between. The CDR3, as DNA: TGCAGCGTCTTCGAGAATGAGCAGTTCTTC. It yields the protein CSVFENEQFF.

This clonotype appeared many times. The rearrangement links TRBV19 to TRBJ2-5, with D perhaps being TRBD1 or TRBD2 (5 bases each). The germline V gene encodes CDR1 LNHDA and CDR2 SQIVND (reference sequence). The V end lost 5 bases, the J end lost 5 bases, and 9 bases lay between the germline ends. The CDR3 length is 12 residues. The CDR3 coding sequence is TGTGCCAGTAGTCTCTGGGGGGAGACCCAGTACTTC. Amino acid sequence: CASSLWGETQYF.

This clonotype was found a few times. The chain combines TRBV10-3 with TRBJ1-1; D gene uncertain. Per the germline V gene, CDR1 is ENHRY and CDR2 is SYGVKD. Trimming took off 0 bases at V and 6 bases at J, with 11 bases between the two ends. The CDR3 length is 14 residues. The CDR3 sequence is CAISESNVGPEAFF. As DNA, the CDR3 is TGTGCCATCAGTGAGTCGAATGTTGGGCCTGAAGCTTTCTTT.

A remark on this clonotype: A read error may produce the germline difference seen at one junction end. The chain is built from TRBV20-1 and TRBJ2-3; D is ambiguous. The germline CDR1 and CDR2 sequences are DFQATT and SNEGSKA (reference sequence). CDR3 length equals 13 residues. The CDR3 region is CSALPTGTHTQYF. As DNA, the CDR3 is TGCAGTGCTCTCCCCACGGGCACACATACGCAGTATTTT.

This clonotype has at least ten counts. The V call is TRBV11-2, the J call TRBJ1-4, with D uncertain. The ends were cut back, 5 bases at V and 8 bases at J, with 18 bases in the middle. The germline CDR1 and CDR2 sequences are SGHAT and FQNNGV. This CDR3 has 15 residues. CDR3 loop: CASSPQQGRIEKLFF. CDR3 sequence (DNA): TGTGCCAGCAGCCCGCAGCAAGGACGGATAGAAAAACTGTTTTTT.

This clonotype has a count of ten or more. The CDR3 sequence is CASSSGAASTSTDTQYF. For the CDR3, the DNA is TGCGCCAGCAGCTCGGGGGCGGCAAGTACTAGCACAGATACGCAGTATTTT. The rearrangement joins TRBV5-1 to TRBJ2-3, with D perhaps TRBD1 or TRBD2 (6 bases each). CDR3 length equals 17 residues. The germline V and J ends were trimmed by 3 bases and 0 bases, with 17 bases remaining between them. The germline gives CDR1 SGHRS, CDR2 YFSETQ.

J is TRBJ2-3 and V is TRBV4-3; D possibly corresponds to TRBD2 (5 bases). Germline CDR1 is LGHNA and CDR2 is YSLEER. Trimming took 1 base from V and 3 from J, leaving 14 bases between them. This CDR3 has 16 residues. The CDR3, as DNA: TGCGCCAGCAGCCAAGCAGCGAGGGAAACAACAGATACGCAGTATTTT. It yields the protein CASSQAARETTDTQYF.

This clonotype was seen more than once but under ten times. The chain carries TRBV7-6 and TRBJ1-1; 7 bases map to TRBD1. The CDR3 runs 15 residues. Trimming took 4 bases from V and 5 from J; bases not matched to a gene: 10. The germline V gene has CDR1 SGHVS and CDR2 FNYEAQ. The CDR3 DNA reads as TGTGCCAGCAGCTCCCGACAGGGAGCGGGGACTGAAGCTTTCTTT. Its translation: CASSSRQGAGTEAFF.

The rearrangement uses TRBV6-1 and TRBJ1-2; the D is unclear. This CDR3 is 14 amino acids long. Trimming took off 4 bases at V and 4 bases at J, with 13 bases between the two ends. Germline V CDR1 and CDR2: MNHNS, SASEGT. In nucleotides, the CDR3 is TGTGCCAGCAGTGTTGGAGGAGTACTCTATGGCTACACCTTC. Its translation: CASSVGGVLYGYTF.

The J gene is TRBJ2-5, the V gene TRBV6-6; D is possibly TRBD1 or TRBD2 (5 bases each). V was cut by 4 bases and J by 4 bases, with 10 bases left in between. CDR1 and CDR2 (germline): MNHNY, SVGAGI (reference sequence). This CDR3 is 13 amino acids long. CDR3 amino acids: CASSSPGAETQYF. CDR3 DNA: TGTGCCAGCAGTTCCCCCGGGGCAGAGACCCAGTACTTC.

This clonotype was seen repeatedly, ten times or more. The chain links TRBV12-3 or TRBV12-4 to TRBJ2-4; D is unclear. Between the trimmed V and J ends, which lost 3 bases and 5 bases, there was a span of 8 bases. The length of the CDR3 is 13 residues. Here the CDR3 reads CASSFGGENIQYF. The CDR3 DNA is TGTGCCAGCAGTTTCGGTGGGGAAAACATTCAGTACTTC.

This clonotype was counted ten times or more. This chain links TRBV20-1 with TRBJ2-3; a possible D gene is TRBD2 (5 bases). V was clipped by 5 bases and J by 5 bases, with 11 bases between them. CDR3 length: 12 residues. Germline lookup yields CDR1 DFQATT and CDR2 SNEGSKA (reference sequence). The CDR3 loop reads CSAVQSGDTQYF. The CDR3, as DNA: TGCAGTGCTGTACAAAGCGGAGATACGCAGTATTTT.

This clonotype was counted ten times or more. The rearrangement links TRBV24-1 to TRBJ2-2; 8 nucleotides match TRBD2. The J segment lost 6 bases and the V segment lost 10 bases, leaving 12 bases of the junction unmatched. The CDR3 runs 15 residues. Per germline, CDR1 KGHDR and CDR2 SFDVKD. In DNA, the CDR3 is TGTGCCACGAGTCCTGAGGCGGGAGGCCCCGGGGAGCTGTTTTTT. This codes for CATSPEAGGPGELFF.

This clonotype was seen at least ten times. The V gene is TRBV9, the J gene TRBJ1-6; 8 positions agree with TRBD1. The ends lost 6 bases at V and 7 bases at J; junction bases unmatched: 3. The CDR3 runs 13 residues. CDR1 and CDR2 from the germline V gene are SGDLS and YYNGEE. The CDR3 DNA sequence: TGTGCCAGCACCCGGGACAGGAATTCACCCCTCCACTTT. Residues: CASTRDRNSPLHF.

This clonotype was recorded many times. The V and J genes are TRBV10-3 and TRBJ2-1; 15 positions match TRBD2. Germline V gives CDR1 ENHRY, CDR2 SYGVKD. This CDR3 region has 15 residues. J lost 6 bases, V lost 10 bases, and 7 bases had no gene match. The CDR3 sequence is CASGLAGGPINEQFF. CDR3 nucleotide sequence: TGTGCCAGCGGACTAGCGGGAGGGCCGATCAATGAGCAGTTCTTC.

The chain has TRBV4-1 and TRBJ1-4; D possibly corresponds to TRBD1 (6 bases). The CDR3 sequence is 16 residues long. Germline values: CDR1 MGHRA, CDR2 YSYEKL. V was pared by 0 bases and J by 5 bases, with 13 bases between. Written as DNA, the CDR3 is TGCGCCAGCAGCCAAGACGGTTCGACAGGCAATGAAAAACTGTTTTTT. It encodes CASSQDGSTGNEKLFF.

In its sample, this clonotype was seen many times. The V gene is TRBV7-2, the J gene TRBJ1-6; D is uncertain. Trimming pared 5 bases from V and 10 bases from J, leaving 9 bases between. This CDR3 is built from 12 residues. Germline V lookup: CDR1 SGHTA, CDR2 FQGNSA. The CDR3 region has the DNA TGTGCCAGCAGCCTCGTTGGATCACCCCTCCACTTT. Translating it yields CASSLVGSPLHF.

The CDR3 coding sequence is TGTGCCAGTAGTAACCGGGACAGGTACAATGAGCAGTTCTTC. Amino acid sequence: CASSNRDRYNEQFF. V and J are TRBV19 and TRBJ2-1; 8 bases fit TRBD1. The CDR3 extends over 14 amino acids. From germline, CDR1 is LNHDA and CDR2 SQIVND (reference sequence). V dropped 4 bases and J dropped 4; count of bases not matched to a gene: 3.

This clonotype was detected many times. The V gene is TRBV14, the J gene TRBJ2-7; 7 nucleotides agree with TRBD1. In germline, CDR1 is SGHDN, CDR2 FVKESK. Losses at the gene ends were 1 base for V and 2 bases for J; bases not matched to a gene: 5. CDR3 length equals 15 residues. The CDR3 spells CASSQGRDRPYEQYF. In DNA, the CDR3 is TGTGCCAGCAGCCAAGGCCGGGACAGACCCTACGAGCAGTACTTC.